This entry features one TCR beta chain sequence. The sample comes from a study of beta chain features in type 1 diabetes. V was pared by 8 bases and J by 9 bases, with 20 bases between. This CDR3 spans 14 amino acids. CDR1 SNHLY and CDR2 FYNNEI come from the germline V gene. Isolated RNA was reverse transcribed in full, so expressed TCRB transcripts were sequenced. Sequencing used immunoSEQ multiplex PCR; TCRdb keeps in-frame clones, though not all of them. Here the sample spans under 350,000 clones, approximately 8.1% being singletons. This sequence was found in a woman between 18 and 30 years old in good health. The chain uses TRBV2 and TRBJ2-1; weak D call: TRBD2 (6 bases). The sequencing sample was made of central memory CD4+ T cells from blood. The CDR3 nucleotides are TGTGCCAGCGATTCACGAGGGACTCAGTCTGAGCAGTTCTTC. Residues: CASDSRGTQSEQFF.